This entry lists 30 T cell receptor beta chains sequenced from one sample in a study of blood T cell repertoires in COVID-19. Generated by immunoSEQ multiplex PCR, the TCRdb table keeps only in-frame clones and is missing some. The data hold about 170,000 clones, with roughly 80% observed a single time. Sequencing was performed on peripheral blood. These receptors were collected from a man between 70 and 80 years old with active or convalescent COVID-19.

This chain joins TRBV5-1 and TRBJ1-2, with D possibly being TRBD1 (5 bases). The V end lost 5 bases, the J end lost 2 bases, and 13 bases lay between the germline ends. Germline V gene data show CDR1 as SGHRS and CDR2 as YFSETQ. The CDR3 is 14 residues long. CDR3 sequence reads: CASRVDSRNYGYTF. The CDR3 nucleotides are TGCGCCAGCAGAGTTGACAGCAGAAACTATGGCTACACCTTC.

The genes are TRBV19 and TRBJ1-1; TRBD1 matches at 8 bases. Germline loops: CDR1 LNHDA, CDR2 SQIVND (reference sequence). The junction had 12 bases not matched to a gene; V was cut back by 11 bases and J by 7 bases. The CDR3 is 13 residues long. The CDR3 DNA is TGTGCCGCGCGGGGGACAGGAGTTAGTGAAGCTTTCTTT. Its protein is CAARGTGVSEAFF.

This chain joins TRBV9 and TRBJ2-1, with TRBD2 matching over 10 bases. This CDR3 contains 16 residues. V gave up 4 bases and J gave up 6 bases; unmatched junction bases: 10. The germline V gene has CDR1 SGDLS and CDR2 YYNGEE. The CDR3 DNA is TGTGCCAGCAGCTTTAGAGCTCTAGCGGGAGTCAATGAGCAGTTCTTC. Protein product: CASSFRALAGVNEQFF.

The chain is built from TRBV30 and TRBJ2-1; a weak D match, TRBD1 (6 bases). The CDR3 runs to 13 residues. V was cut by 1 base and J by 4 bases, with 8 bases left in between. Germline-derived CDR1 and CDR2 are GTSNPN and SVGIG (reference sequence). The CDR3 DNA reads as TGTGCCTGGAGTGGGGACACTTACAATGAGCAGTTCTTC. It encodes CAWSGDTYNEQFF.

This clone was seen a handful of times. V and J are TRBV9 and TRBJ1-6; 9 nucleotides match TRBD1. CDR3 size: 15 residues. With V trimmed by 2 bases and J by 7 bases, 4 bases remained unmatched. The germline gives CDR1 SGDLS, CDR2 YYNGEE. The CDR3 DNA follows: TGTGCCAGCAGCGTTACAGGGGGCCGGAATTCACCCCTCCACTTT. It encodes CASSVTGGRNSPLHF. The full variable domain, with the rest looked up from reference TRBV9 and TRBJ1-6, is DSGVTQTPKHLITATGQRVTLRCSPRSGDLSVYWYQQSLDQGLQFLIQYYNGEERAKGNILERFSAQQFPDLHSELNLSSLELGDSALYFCASSVTGGRNSPLHFGNGTRLTVT.

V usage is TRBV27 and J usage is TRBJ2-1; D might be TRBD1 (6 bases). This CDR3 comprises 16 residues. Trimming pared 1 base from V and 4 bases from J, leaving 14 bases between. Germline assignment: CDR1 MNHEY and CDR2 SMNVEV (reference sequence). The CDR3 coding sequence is TGTGCCAGCAGTTTATTAGGGGGACCGGCTTACAATGAGCAGTTCTTC. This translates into CASSLLGGPAYNEQFF.

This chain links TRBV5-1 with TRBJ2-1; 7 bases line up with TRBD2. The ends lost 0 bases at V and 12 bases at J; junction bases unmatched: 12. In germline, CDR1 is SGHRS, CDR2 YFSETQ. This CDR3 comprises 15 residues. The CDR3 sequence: CASSLGGGSGPGQFF. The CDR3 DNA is TGCGCCAGCAGCTTGGGGGGCGGGAGTGGGCCTGGGCAGTTCTTC.

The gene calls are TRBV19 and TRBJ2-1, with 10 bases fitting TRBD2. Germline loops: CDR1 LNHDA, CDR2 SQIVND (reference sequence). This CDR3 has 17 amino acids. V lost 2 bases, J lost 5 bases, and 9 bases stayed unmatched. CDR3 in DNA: TGTGCCAGTAGTATAAGGGCTAGCGGGGGCTTGGACAATGAGCAGTTCTTC. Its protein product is CASSIRASGGLDNEQFF.

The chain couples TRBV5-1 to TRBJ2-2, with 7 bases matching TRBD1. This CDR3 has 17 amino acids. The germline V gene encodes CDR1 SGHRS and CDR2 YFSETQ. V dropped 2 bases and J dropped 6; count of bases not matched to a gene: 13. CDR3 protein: CASSLPQVGTVAGELFF. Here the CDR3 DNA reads TGCGCCAGCAGCTTACCCCAGGTGGGGACAGTGGCCGGGGAGCTGTTTTTT.

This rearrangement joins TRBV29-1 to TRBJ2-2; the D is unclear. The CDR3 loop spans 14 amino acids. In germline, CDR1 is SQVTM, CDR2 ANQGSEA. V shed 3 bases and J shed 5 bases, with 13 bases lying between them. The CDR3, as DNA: TGCAGCGTTGAGGTGAGGCCGAGAACCGGGGAGCTGTTTTTT. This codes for CSVEVRPRTGELFF.

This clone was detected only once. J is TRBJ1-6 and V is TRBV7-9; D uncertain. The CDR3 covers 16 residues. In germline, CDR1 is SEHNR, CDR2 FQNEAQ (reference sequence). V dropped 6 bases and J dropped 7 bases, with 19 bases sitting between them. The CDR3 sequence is CASSLYLPGPNSPLHF. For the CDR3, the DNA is TGTGCCAGCAGTTTATACCTCCCTGGCCCAAATTCACCCCTCCACTTT.

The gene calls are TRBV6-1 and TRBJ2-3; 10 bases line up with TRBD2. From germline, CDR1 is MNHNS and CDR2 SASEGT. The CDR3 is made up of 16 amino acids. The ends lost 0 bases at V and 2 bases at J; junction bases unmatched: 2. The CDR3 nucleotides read TGTGCCAGCAGTGAAGCTAGCGGGGGGACCACAGATACGCAGTATTTT. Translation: CASSEASGGTTDTQYF.

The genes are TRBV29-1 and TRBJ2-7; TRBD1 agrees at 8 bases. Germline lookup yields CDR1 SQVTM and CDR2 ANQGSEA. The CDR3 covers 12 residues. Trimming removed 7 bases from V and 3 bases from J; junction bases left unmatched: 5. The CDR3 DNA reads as TGCAGCGCTAGACAGGGGTTCTACGAGCAGTACTTC. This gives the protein CSARQGFYEQYF.

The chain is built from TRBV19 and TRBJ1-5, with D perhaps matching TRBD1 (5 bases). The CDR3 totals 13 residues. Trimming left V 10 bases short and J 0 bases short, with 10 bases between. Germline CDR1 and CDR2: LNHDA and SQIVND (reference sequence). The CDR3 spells CATDSYSNQPQHF. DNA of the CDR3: TGTGCCACTGACAGTTATAGCAATCAGCCCCAGCATTTT.

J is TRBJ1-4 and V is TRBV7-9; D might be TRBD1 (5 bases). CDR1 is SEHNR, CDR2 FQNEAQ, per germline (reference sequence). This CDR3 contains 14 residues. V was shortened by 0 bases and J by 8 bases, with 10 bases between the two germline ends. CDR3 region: CASSLAGVGEKLFF. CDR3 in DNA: TGTGCCAGCAGCTTAGCAGGGGTCGGGGAAAAACTGTTTTTT.

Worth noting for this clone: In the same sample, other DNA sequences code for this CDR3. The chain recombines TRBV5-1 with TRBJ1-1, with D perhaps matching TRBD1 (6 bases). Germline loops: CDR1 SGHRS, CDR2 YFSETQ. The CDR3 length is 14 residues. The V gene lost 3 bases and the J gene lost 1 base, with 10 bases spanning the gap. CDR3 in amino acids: CASSSQGANTEAFF. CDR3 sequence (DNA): TGCGCCAGCAGCTCACAGGGTGCGAACACTGAAGCTTTCTTT.

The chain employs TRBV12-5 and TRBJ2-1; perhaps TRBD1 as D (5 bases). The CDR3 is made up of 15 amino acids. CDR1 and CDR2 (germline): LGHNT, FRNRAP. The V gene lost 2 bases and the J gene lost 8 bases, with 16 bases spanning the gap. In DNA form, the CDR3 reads TGTGCTAGTGGTTTGCCCCCGGACATCCGCGATGAGCAGTTCTTC. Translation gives CASGLPPDIRDEQFF.

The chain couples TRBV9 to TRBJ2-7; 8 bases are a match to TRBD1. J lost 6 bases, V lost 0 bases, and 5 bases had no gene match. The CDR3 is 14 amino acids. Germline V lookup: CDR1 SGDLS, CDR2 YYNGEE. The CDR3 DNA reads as TGTGCCAGCAGCGTAGGAGGACAGGGTTCCGAGCAGTACTTC. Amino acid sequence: CASSVGGQGSEQYF.

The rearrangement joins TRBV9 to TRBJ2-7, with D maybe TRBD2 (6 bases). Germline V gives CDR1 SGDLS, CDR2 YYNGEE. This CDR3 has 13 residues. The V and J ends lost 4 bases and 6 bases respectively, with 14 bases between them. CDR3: CASSSRDSPEQYF. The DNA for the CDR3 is TGTGCCAGCAGCTCCCGGGACTCCCCCGAGCAGTACTTC.

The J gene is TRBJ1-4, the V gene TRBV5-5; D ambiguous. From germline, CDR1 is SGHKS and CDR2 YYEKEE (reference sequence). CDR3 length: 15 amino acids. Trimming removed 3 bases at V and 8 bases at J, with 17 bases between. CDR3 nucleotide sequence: TGTGCCAGCAGCTGGGTGTTTGGCCCGGGGGAAAAACTGTTTTTT. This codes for CASSWVFGPGEKLFF.

The CDR3 DNA follows: TGCGCCAGCAGCTTGGAGGGAGCGGGAGGGCGCTACGAGCAGTACTTC. It yields the protein CASSLEGAGGRYEQYF. The chain employs TRBV5-1 and TRBJ2-7, with 10 bases fitting TRBD2. With V trimmed by 0 bases and J by 3 bases, 6 bases remained unmatched. CDR1 is SGHRS and CDR2 is YFSETQ in the germline V gene. CDR3 length equals 16 residues.

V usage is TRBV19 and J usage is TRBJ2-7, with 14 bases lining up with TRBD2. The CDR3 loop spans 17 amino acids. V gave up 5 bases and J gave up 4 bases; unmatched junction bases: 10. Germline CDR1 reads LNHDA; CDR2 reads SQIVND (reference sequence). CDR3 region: CASSPVGTSGSRYEQYF. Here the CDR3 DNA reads TGTGCCAGTAGTCCCGTCGGGACTAGCGGGAGTAGGTACGAGCAGTACTTC.

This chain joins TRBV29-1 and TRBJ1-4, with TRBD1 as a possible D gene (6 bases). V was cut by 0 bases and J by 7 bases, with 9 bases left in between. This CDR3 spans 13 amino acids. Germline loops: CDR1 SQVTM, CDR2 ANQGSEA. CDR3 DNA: TGCAGCGTTGAAGACCAGGGGAGTGAAAAACTGTTTTTT. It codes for CSVEDQGSEKLFF.

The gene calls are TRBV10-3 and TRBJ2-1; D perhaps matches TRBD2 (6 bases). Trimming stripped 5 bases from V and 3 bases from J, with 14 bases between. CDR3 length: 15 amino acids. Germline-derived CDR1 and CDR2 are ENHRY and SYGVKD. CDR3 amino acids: CAISTSILHYNEQFF. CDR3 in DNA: TGTGCCATCAGTACTAGCATCCTTCACTACAATGAGCAGTTCTTC.

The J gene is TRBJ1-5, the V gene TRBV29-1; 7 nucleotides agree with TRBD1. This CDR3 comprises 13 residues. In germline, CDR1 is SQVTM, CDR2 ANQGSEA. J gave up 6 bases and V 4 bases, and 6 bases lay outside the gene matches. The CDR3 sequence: CSVVTGAAQPQHF. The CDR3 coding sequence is TGCAGCGTTGTCACAGGGGCGGCTCAGCCCCAGCATTTT.

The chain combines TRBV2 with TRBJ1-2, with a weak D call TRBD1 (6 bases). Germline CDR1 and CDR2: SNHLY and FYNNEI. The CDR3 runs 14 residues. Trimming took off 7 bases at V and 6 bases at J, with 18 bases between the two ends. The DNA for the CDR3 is TGTGCCAGCACAAACAGGGATCCACCCGATGGCTACACCTTC. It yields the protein CASTNRDPPDGYTF.

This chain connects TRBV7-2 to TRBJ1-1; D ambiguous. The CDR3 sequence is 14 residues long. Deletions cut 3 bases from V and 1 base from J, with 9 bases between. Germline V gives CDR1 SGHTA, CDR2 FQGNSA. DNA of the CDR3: TGTGCCAGCAGCTTCCGAGGGAGGAACACTGAAGCTTTCTTT. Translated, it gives CASSFRGRNTEAFF.

CDR3 loop: CASSLQSNQPQHF. CDR3 in DNA: TGTGCCAGCAGTTTACAGAGCAATCAGCCCCAGCATTTT. The chain joins TRBV12-3 or TRBV12-4 to TRBJ1-5; D remains unclear. The CDR3 contains 13 residues. Trimming shortened V by 2 bases and J by 1 base, and 3 bases separated the two germline ends.

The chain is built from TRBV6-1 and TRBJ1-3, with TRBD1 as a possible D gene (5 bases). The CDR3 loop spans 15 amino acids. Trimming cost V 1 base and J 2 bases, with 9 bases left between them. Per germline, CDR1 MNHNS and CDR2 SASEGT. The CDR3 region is CASSEDRSPGNTIYF. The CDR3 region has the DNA TGTGCCAGCAGTGAAGACAGGTCCCCTGGAAACACCATATATTTT.

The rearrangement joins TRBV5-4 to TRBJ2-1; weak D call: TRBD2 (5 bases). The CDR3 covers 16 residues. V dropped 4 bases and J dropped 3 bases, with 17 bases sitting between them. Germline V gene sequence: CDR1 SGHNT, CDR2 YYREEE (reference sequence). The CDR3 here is CASSHQDSLGYNEQFF. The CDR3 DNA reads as TGTGCCAGCAGCCACCAGGACTCGCTGGGCTACAATGAGCAGTTCTTC.